The 14 T cell receptor beta chains in this list originate from one sample, sequenced in a study of blood T cell repertoires in COVID-19 (dated by TCRdb to the early 2020s). The library was made by the immunoSEQ multiplex PCR assay. The immuneACCESS repertoire file appears here via TCRdb, limited to in-frame rearrangements. These files lack a portion of the clones; in checked studies, under half of the deficit traces to unresolved V genes, and the cause of the others is not known. The sample records some 300,000 clones, approximately 90% of which are singletons. The top ten hold around 3.9% of the sample. Input material: PBMCs or T cells enriched from blood (not recorded which). All receptors come from a woman between 25 and 40 years old who had been exposed to COVID-19.

The chain joins TRBV11-3 to TRBJ2-7; TRBD1 aligns across 9 bases. Germline trimming cut 6 bases from V and 5 bases from J; bases unmatched to any gene: 8. Germline CDR1 is SGHNT and CDR2 is YENEEA. The CDR3 length is 14 residues. CDR3 DNA: TGTGCCAGCAGTCCTGGGACAGGGAGAAACGAGCAGTACTTC. Protein product: CASSPGTGRNEQYF.

The chain couples TRBV6-9 to TRBJ2-2, with D hard to call. The CDR3 covers 15 residues. CDR1 is MNHGY, CDR2 SVAAGI, per germline. V lost 4 bases to trimming and J lost 4 bases, with 13 bases between them. The CDR3 sequence: CASSSRLASTGELFF. CDR3 nucleotide sequence: TGTGCCAGCAGTTCCCGCCTTGCGTCCACCGGGGAGCTGTTTTTT.

This rearrangement joins TRBV14 to TRBJ1-2; a possible D gene is TRBD1 (5 bases). V was cut by 1 base and J by 8 bases, with 14 bases left in between. The germline V gene encodes CDR1 SGHDN and CDR2 FVKESK. The CDR3 has 14 amino acids. Here the CDR3 reads CASSQGAGIWGYTF. In DNA form, the CDR3 reads TGTGCCAGCAGCCAAGGGGCAGGGATTTGGGGCTACACCTTC.

The chain links TRBV28 to TRBJ2-7, with 11 bases fitting TRBD2. There are 13 residues in the CDR3. The ends lost 7 bases at V and 4 bases at J; junction bases unmatched: 3. Germline CDR1 reads MDHEN; CDR2 reads SYDVKM. CDR3 amino acids: CASKLAGGYEQYF. The CDR3 DNA sequence: TGTGCCAGCAAATTAGCGGGGGGGTACGAGCAGTACTTC.

This clone was observed once. This chain links TRBV10-2 with TRBJ2-1; 8 bases agree with TRBD2. The V segment lost 3 bases and the J segment 3 bases; nucleotides outside the gene matches: 7. This CDR3 comprises 16 residues. Germline V gene data show CDR1 as WSHSY and CDR2 as SAAADI. The CDR3 sequence: CASSDNGGAFYNEQFF. As DNA, the CDR3 is TGCGCCAGCAGTGACAACGGGGGGGCCTTCTACAATGAGCAGTTCTTC.

This chain links TRBV28 with TRBJ2-5; 10 bases are shared with TRBD1. From germline, CDR1 is MDHEN and CDR2 SYDVKM. V lost 6 bases to trimming and J lost 3 bases; unmatched junction nucleotides: 10. The CDR3 is made up of 16 amino acids. The CDR3 protein is CASSPPSGTGEETQYF. The CDR3 DNA sequence: TGTGCCAGCAGCCCCCCCTCCGGGACAGGGGAAGAGACCCAGTACTTC. Combining the CDR3 with reference TRBV28 and TRBJ2-5 gives the whole variable domain DVKVTQSSRYLVKRTGEKVFLECVQDMDHENMFWYRQDPGLGLRLIYFSYDVKMKEKGDIPEGYSVSREKKERFSLILESASTNQTSMYLCASSPPSGTGEETQYFGPGTRLLVL.

In nucleotides, the CDR3 is TGCGCCAGCAGTCGGGACAGGGCCCTGGGCGAGCAGTACTTC. This codes for CASSRDRALGEQYF. The chain joins TRBV5-1 to TRBJ2-7; 9 bases match TRBD1. Germline lookup yields CDR1 SGHRS and CDR2 YFSETQ. This CDR3 has 14 residues. V was pared by 5 bases and J by 6 bases, with 9 bases of the junction left unmatched. The variable domain in full, completed from reference TRBV5-1 and TRBJ2-7, reads KAGVTQTPRYLIKTRGQQVTLSCSPISGHRSVSWYQQTPGQGLQFLFEYFSETQRNKGNFPGRFSGRQFSNSRSEMNVSTLELGDSALYLCASSRDRALGEQYFGPGTRLTVT.

The CDR3 protein is CASTRSYRDREGHGYTF. The CDR3 DNA reads as TGTGCCAGCACCCGCTCCTACCGGGACAGGGAAGGGCATGGCTACACCTTC. The chain uses TRBV7-9 and TRBJ1-2; 9 nucleotides align to TRBD1. Trimming cost V 7 bases and J 6 bases; bases outside gene matches: 18. Germline CDR1 SEHNR, CDR2 FQNEAQ (reference sequence). This CDR3 has 17 residues.

The chain is built from TRBV11-2 and TRBJ2-7; 8 bases agree with TRBD1. Germline CDR1 and CDR2: SGHAT and FQNNGV. The CDR3 totals 14 residues. J was trimmed by 6 bases and V by 5 bases; bases with no gene match: 9. The CDR3 region is CASSRGQGLGEQYF. In DNA, the CDR3 is TGTGCCAGCAGCCGAGGACAGGGTTTAGGCGAGCAGTACTTC.

The J gene is TRBJ1-3, the V gene TRBV5-6; 7 bases match TRBD1. V lost 0 bases, J lost 0 bases, and 12 bases stayed unmatched. The germline gives CDR1 SGHDT, CDR2 YYEEEE. This CDR3 is 19 amino acids long. Here the CDR3 reads CASSLDRGSEIFSGNTIYF. CDR3 DNA: TGTGCCAGCAGCTTGGACAGGGGTTCCGAGATATTCTCTGGAAACACCATATATTTT.

The chain is built from TRBV25-1 and TRBJ1-2; D perhaps matches TRBD1 (6 bases). The CDR3 runs 16 residues. Germline values: CDR1 MGHDK, CDR2 SYGVNS. V was shortened by 1 base and J by 2 bases, with 14 bases between the two germline ends. The CDR3 DNA follows: TGTGCCAGCAGTGAATCCGTCGGGCAGGGGAACTATGGCTACACCTTC. It yields the protein CASSESVGQGNYGYTF.

This clone was detected only a few times. In DNA, the CDR3 is TGTGCCAGCTCACCACCCGGGACAGTCACCGGGGAGCTGTTTTTT. As protein: CASSPPGTVTGELFF. The chain couples TRBV18 to TRBJ2-2; 7 bases match TRBD1. Germline lookup yields CDR1 KGHSH and CDR2 LQKENI. The CDR3 contains 15 residues. V lost 0 bases to trimming and J lost 4 bases; unmatched junction nucleotides: 2.

This clone was counted once. V and J are TRBV18 and TRBJ1-4; D gene unclear. CDR3 size: 14 residues. V lost 2 bases and J 8 bases, leaving 12 bases between the germline ends. Germline V gene data show CDR1 as KGHSH and CDR2 as LQKENI. The CDR3 region is CASSPKAREEKLFF. The CDR3 coding sequence is TGTGCCAGCTCACCAAAAGCCCGGGAAGAAAAACTGTTTTTT. Full variable domain (remainder filled in from reference TRBV18 and TRBJ1-4): NAGVMQNPRHLVRRRGQEARLRCSPMKGHSHVYWYRQLPEEGLKFMVYLQKENIIDESGMPKERFSAEFPKEGPSILRIQQVVRGDSAAYFCASSPKAREEKLFFGSGTQLSVL.

The chain links TRBV18 to TRBJ1-2; TRBD1 aligns across 12 bases. The CDR3 consists of 16 residues. CDR1 is KGHSH and CDR2 is LQKENI in the germline V gene. V gave up 0 bases and J gave up 9 bases; unmatched junction bases: 8. CDR3 coding DNA: TGTGCCAGCTCACCACCGGAGGGACAGGGGGCGTTTAGCTACACCTTC. Translating it yields CASSPPEGQGAFSYTF. The full variable domain, its missing parts supplied by reference TRBV18 and TRBJ1-2, is NAGVMQNPRHLVRRRGQEARLRCSPMKGHSHVYWYRQLPEEGLKFMVYLQKENIIDESGMPKERFSAEFPKEGPSILRIQQVVRGDSAAYFCASSPPEGQGAFSYTFGSGTRLTVV.